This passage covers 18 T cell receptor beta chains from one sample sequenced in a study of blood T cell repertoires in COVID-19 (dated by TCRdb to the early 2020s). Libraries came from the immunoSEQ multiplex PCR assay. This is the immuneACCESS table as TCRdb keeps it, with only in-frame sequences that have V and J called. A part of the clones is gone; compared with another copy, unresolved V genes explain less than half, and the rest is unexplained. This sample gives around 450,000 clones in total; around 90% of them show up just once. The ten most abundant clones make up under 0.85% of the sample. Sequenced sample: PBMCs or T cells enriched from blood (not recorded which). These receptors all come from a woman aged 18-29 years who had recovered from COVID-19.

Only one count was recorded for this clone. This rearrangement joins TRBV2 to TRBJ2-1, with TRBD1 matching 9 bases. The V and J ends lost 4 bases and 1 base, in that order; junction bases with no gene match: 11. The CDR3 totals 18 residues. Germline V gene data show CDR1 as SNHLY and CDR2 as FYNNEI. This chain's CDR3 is CASSVGWGQGRSYNEQFF. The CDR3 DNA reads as TGTGCCAGCAGTGTGGGTTGGGGACAGGGACGGTCCTACAATGAGCAGTTCTTC.

CDR3 in amino acids: CAWSAWARGTYTF. CDR3 DNA: TGTGCCTGGAGTGCCTGGGCCAGGGGAACCTACACCTTC. The chain has TRBV30 and TRBJ1-2; a weak D match, TRBD1 (6 bases). Trimming pared 1 base from V and 10 bases from J, leaving 16 bases between. Germline values: CDR1 GTSNPN, CDR2 SVGIG (reference sequence). This CDR3 has 13 amino acids.

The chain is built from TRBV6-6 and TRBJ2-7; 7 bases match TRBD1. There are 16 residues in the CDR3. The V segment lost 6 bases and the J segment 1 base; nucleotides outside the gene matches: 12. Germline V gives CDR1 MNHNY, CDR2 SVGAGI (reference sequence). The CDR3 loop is CASRRTGRGFSYEQYF. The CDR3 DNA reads TGTGCCAGCAGACGAACTGGCAGGGGGTTTTCCTACGAGCAGTACTTC.

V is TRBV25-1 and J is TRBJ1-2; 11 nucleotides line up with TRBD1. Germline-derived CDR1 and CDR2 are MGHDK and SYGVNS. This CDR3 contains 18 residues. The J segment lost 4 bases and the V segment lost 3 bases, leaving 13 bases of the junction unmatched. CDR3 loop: CASSDTRTGGASGYGYTF. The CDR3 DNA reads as TGTGCCAGCAGTGATACCCGGACAGGGGGCGCTTCCGGCTATGGCTACACCTTC.

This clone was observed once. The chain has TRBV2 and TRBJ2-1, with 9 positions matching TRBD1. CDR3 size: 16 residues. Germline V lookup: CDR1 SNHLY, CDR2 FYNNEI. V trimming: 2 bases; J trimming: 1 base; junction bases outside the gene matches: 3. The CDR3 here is CASSEWGQGSYNEQFF. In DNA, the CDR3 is TGTGCCAGCAGTGAATGGGGACAGGGATCCTACAATGAGCAGTTCTTC.

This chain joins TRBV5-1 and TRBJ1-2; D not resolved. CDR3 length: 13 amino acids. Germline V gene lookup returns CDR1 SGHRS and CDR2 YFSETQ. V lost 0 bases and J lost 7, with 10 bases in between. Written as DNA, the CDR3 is TGCGCCAGCAGCTTGGACTGGTTCGGTGGCTACACCTTC. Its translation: CASSLDWFGGYTF.

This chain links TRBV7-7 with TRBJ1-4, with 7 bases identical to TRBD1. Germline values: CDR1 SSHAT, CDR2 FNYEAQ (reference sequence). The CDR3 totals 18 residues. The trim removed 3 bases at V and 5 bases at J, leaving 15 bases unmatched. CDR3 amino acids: CASSFPDLWTGSNEKLFF. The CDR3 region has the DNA TGTGCCAGCAGCTTCCCTGATCTATGGACAGGATCCAATGAAAAACTGTTTTTT.

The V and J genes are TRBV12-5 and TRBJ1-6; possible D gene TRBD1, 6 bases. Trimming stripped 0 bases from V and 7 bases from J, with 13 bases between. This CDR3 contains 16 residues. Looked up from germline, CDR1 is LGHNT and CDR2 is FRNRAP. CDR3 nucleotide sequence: TGTGCTAGTGGTTTGGTACTAGGGGGGGAAAATTCACCCCTCCACTTT. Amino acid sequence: CASGLVLGGENSPLHF.

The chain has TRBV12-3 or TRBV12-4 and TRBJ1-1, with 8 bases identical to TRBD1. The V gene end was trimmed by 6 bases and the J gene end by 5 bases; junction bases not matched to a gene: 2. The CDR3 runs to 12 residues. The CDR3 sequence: CASRQGGTEAFF. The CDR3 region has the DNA TGTGCCAGCAGACAGGGGGGGACTGAAGCTTTCTTT.

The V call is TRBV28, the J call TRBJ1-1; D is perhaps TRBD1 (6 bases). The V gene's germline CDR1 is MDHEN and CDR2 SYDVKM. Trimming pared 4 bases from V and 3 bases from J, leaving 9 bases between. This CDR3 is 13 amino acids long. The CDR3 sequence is CASSSGHYTEAFF. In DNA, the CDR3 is TGTGCCAGCAGTTCGGGACACTACACTGAAGCTTTCTTT.

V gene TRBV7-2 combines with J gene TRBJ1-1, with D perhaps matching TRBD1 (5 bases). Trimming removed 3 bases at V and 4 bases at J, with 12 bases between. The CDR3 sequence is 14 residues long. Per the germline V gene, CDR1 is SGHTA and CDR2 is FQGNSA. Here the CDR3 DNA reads TGTGCCAGCAGCTTGAGGCAGGGTACCACTGAAGCTTTCTTT. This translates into CASSLRQGTTEAFF.

The CDR3 sequence is CASSQEAGQPNSPLHF. In DNA, the CDR3 is TGCGCCAGCAGCCAAGAGGCTGGACAACCCAATTCACCCCTCCACTTT. This chain connects TRBV4-1 to TRBJ1-6; D is perhaps TRBD1 (5 bases). Germline V gene lookup returns CDR1 MGHRA and CDR2 YSYEKL. This CDR3 contains 16 residues. Trimming pared 0 bases from V and 7 bases from J, leaving 13 bases between.

The CDR3 bases are TGTGCCAGCAGCCCCAAAGAGACCCAGTACTTC. Encoded protein: CASSPKETQYF. The chain combines TRBV7-9 with TRBJ2-5; D is uncertain. Trimming took 5 bases from V and 3 from J, leaving 4 bases between them. CDR3 length: 11 amino acids. Germline V gene lookup returns CDR1 SEHNR and CDR2 FQNEAQ (reference sequence). The variable domain in full, with the rest retrieved from reference TRBV7-9 and TRBJ2-5, is DTGVSQNPRHKITKRGQNVTFRCDPISEHNRLYWYRQTLGQGPEFLTYFQNEAQLEKSRLLSDRFSAERPKGSFSTLEIQRTEQGDSAMYLCASSPKETQYFGPGTRLLVL.

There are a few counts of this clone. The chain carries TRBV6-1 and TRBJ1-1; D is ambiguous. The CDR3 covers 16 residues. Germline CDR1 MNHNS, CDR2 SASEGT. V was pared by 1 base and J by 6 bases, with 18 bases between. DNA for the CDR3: TGTGCCAGCAGTGAAGGCTTAAGGGAGAGATACCCTGAAGCTTTCTTT. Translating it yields CASSEGLRERYPEAFF.

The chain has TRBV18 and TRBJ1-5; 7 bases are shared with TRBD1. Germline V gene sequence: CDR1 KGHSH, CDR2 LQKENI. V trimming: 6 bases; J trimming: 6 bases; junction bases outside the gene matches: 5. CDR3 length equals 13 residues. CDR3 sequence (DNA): TGTGCCAGCTCTCAGGGGGTGGGTCAGCCCCAGCATTTT. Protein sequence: CASSQGVGQPQHF.

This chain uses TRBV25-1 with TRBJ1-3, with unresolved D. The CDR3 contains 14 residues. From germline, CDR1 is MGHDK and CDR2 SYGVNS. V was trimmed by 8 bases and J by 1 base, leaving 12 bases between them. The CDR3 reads CASDGGRSGNTIYF. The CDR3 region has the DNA TGTGCCAGCGATGGAGGGAGGTCTGGAAACACCATATATTTT.

CDR3 region: CASSPDRVNYGYTF. In DNA, the CDR3 is TGCGCCAGCAGCCCGGACAGGGTAAACTATGGCTACACCTTC. The chain uses TRBV5-1 and TRBJ1-2, with 8 bases fitting TRBD1. The trim removed 4 bases at V and 2 bases at J, leaving 4 bases unmatched. This CDR3 has 14 residues. CDR1 and CDR2 (germline): SGHRS, YFSETQ.

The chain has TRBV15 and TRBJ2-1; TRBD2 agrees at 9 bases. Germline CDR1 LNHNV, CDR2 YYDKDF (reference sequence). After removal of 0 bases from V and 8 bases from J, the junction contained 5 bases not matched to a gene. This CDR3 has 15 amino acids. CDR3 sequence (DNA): TGTGCCACCAGCAGAGATGGACTAGCGCGATATGAGCAGTTCTTC. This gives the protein CATSRDGLARYEQFF.